The 15 T cell receptor beta chains given below trace back to one sample, sequenced in a study of blood T cell repertoires in COVID-19 (dated by TCRdb to 2020 to 2021). Library method: the immunoSEQ multiplex PCR assay. TCRdb stores this immuneACCESS table with in-frame sequences only. Part of the clones is absent; in the studies checked, under half of the shortfall reflects unresolved V genes, and no reason is known for the rest. The sample profile shows tens of thousands of clones; roughly four fifths of them were found once. In total, the top ten clones hold 25% to 30% of the sample. The sample taken for sequencing was peripheral blood. Receptors were obtained from a human donor in a cohort sampled during active COVID-19.

J is TRBJ2-2 and V is TRBV7-5; TRBD1 reflects the table's D call only, with no check against the DNA. TRBV7-5 is a documented pseudogene. This CDR3 contains 17 residues. The CDR3, as DNA: TGTGCCAGAAGCTTAACCCCCCTCAAAGGGGATATCGGGGAGCTGTTTTTT. This encodes CARSLTPLKGDIGELFF.

The chain is built from TRBV7-2 and TRBJ2-7, with 7 bases that match TRBD1. Germline CDR1 SGHTA, CDR2 FQGNSA. The V and J ends lost 5 bases and 1 base, in that order; junction bases with no gene match: 5. This CDR3 spans 14 amino acids. The chain's CDR3 is CASSLDRVSYEQYF. The DNA of the CDR3 is TGTGCCAGCAGCCTCGACAGGGTATCCTACGAGCAGTACTTC.

The table lists this clone with a few counts. The genes are TRBV13 and TRBJ2-5, with 8 positions matching TRBD2. CDR1 is PRHDT, CDR2 FYEKMQ, per germline (reference sequence). Trimming removed 6 bases from V and 5 bases from J; junction bases left unmatched: 11. The CDR3 is 15 residues long. This CDR3 reads CASRSGGAGKETQYF. The CDR3 nucleotides read TGTGCCAGCAGATCCGGGGGGGCAGGGAAGGAGACCCAGTACTTC.

This chain connects TRBV4-3 to TRBJ2-7, with TRBD1 matching 8 bases. Per germline, CDR1 LGHNA and CDR2 YSLEER. This CDR3 region has 15 residues. Unmatched junction bases numbered 9, after V lost 4 bases and J lost 4 bases. CDR3 nucleotides: TGCGCCAGCAGCCTCGGACAGGGAGCAGGGTACGAGCAGTACTTC. It yields the protein CASSLGQGAGYEQYF.

The count of this clone is one. J is TRBJ2-1 and V is TRBV9; 12 bases line up with TRBD2. After removal of 0 bases from V and 9 bases from J, the junction contained 7 bases not matched to a gene. Germline lookup yields CDR1 SGDLS and CDR2 YYNGEE. The CDR3 is 16 amino acids. CDR3 sequence (DNA): TGTGCCAGCAGCGTAGCCCTAGCGGGGGGGTATGGTGAGCAGTTCTTC. Translating it yields CASSVALAGGYGEQFF.

The chain has TRBV28 and TRBJ2-7; TRBD1 matches 9 bases. Germline values: CDR1 MDHEN, CDR2 SYDVKM. V gave up 6 bases and J gave up 2 bases; unmatched junction bases: 8. This CDR3 contains 15 residues. The CDR3 DNA sequence: TGTGCCAGCAGCGGAAGGGACAGGGCGGCCTACGAGCAGTACTTC. Its protein is CASSGRDRAAYEQYF.

CDR3 residues: CASSPGPFDRAGELFF. As DNA, the CDR3 is TGTGCCAGCAGCCCGGGCCCATTTGACAGGGCTGGGGAGCTGTTTTTT. The V gene is TRBV7-9, the J gene TRBJ2-2; 7 bases line up with TRBD1. V gave up 5 bases and J gave up 8 bases; unmatched junction bases: 14. The CDR3 extends over 16 amino acids. From germline, CDR1 is SEHNR and CDR2 FQNEAQ (reference sequence). The complete variable domain, with remaining parts taken from reference TRBV7-9 and TRBJ2-2, reads DTGVSQNPRHKITKRGQNVTFRCDPISEHNRLYWYRQTLGQGPEFLTYFQNEAQLEKSRLLSDRFSAERPKGSFSTLEIQRTEQGDSAMYLCASSPGPFDRAGELFFGEGSRLTVL.

V gene TRBV9 combines with J gene TRBJ2-5; 10 nucleotides match TRBD2. Looked up from germline, CDR1 is SGDLS and CDR2 is YYNGEE. This CDR3 comprises 15 residues. Losses at the gene ends were 3 bases for V and 5 bases for J; bases not matched to a gene: 7. The CDR3 nucleotides read TGTGCCAGCAGCGCCCTAGCGGGGGAATTCGAGACCCAGTACTTC. The encoded protein is CASSALAGEFETQYF.

The chain carries TRBV9 and TRBJ2-3; D gene unclear. The CDR3 contains 15 residues. The germline V gene encodes CDR1 SGDLS and CDR2 YYNGEE. Trimming pared 0 bases from V and 4 bases from J, leaving 12 bases between. The chain's CDR3 is CASSVGALSADTQYF. CDR3 bases: TGTGCCAGCAGCGTAGGGGCTCTCAGTGCAGATACGCAGTATTTT.

The J gene is TRBJ2-3, the V gene TRBV3-1 (or the pseudogene TRBV3-2), with 12 bases matching TRBD2. From germline, CDR1 is LGHDT and CDR2 YNNKEL (reference sequence). V shed 4 bases and J 0 bases; nucleotides not matched to a gene: 2. CDR3 length equals 16 residues. In nucleotides, the CDR3 is TGTGCCAGCAGCCTTGGACTAGCGGGGAGCACAGATACGCAGTATTTT. Amino acids: CASSLGLAGSTDTQYF.

This chain links TRBV5-4 with TRBJ2-2, with 7 bases matching TRBD1. Germline trimming cut 6 bases from V and 1 base from J; bases unmatched to any gene: 3. The germline V gene encodes CDR1 SGHNT and CDR2 YYREEE (reference sequence). This CDR3 spans 14 amino acids. CDR3 amino acids: CASTRTGNTGELFF. The CDR3 nucleotides are TGTGCCAGCACCCGGACAGGGAACACCGGGGAGCTGTTTTTT.

V is TRBV13 and J is TRBJ2-3, with no clear D. Trimming pared 4 bases from V and 3 bases from J, leaving 14 bases between. This CDR3 has 15 amino acids. Germline CDR1 and CDR2: PRHDT and FYEKMQ (reference sequence). In nucleotides, the CDR3 is TGTGCCAGCAGCTCCCAGGTTGGGCTAACAGATACGCAGTATTTT. Translating it yields CASSSQVGLTDTQYF. Filled out from reference TRBV13 and TRBJ2-3, the complete variable domain reads AAGVIQSPRHLIKEKRETATLKCYPIPRHDTVYWYQQGPGQDPQFLISFYEKMQSDKGSIPDRFSAQQFSDYHSELNMSSLELGDSALYFCASSSQVGLTDTQYFGPGTRLTVL.

The CDR3 loop is CASSLGGQGYEQYF. The CDR3 DNA sequence: TGTGCCAGCAGCTTGGGCGGACAGGGCTACGAGCAGTACTTC. V is TRBV5-6 and J is TRBJ2-7, with TRBD1 matching 8 bases. The CDR3 loop spans 14 amino acids. Germline V CDR1 and CDR2: SGHDT, YYEEEE. The V segment lost 0 bases and the J segment 3 bases; nucleotides outside the gene matches: 2.

This sequence joins TRBV12-3 or TRBV12-4 and TRBJ1-2; a weak D match, TRBD1 (6 bases). The length of the CDR3 is 11 residues. V shed 3 bases and J shed 12 bases, with 11 bases lying between them. In DNA form, the CDR3 reads TGTGCCAGCAGTTTGCCAGGGGCACACACCTTC. It yields the protein CASSLPGAHTF.

In this sample, this clone turned up a few times. The gene calls are TRBV19 and TRBJ2-6, with TRBD1 identical over 8 bases. The CDR3 consists of 18 residues. In germline, CDR1 is LNHDA, CDR2 SQIVND (reference sequence). With V trimmed by 7 bases and J by 0 bases, 11 bases remained unmatched. The CDR3 coding sequence is TGTGCCAGTATTGGAGAGGCAGGGGGCCTCTCTGGGGCCAACGTCCTGACTTTC. Translating gives CASIGEAGGLSGANVLTF.